The T cell receptor beta chain described here comes from a study of low-dose radiotherapy and immunotherapy resistance in tumors. Looking at the study overall: The study delivered 0.5 Gy per fraction every 2 weeks to Cohort 1, totaling 6.5 Gy. The schedule for Cohort 2 used 1 Gy per fraction every two weeks, which added up to 13 Gy over 26 weeks.

The time point denotes: after trial treatment. Treatment: LDRT plus nivolumab, ipilimumab, low-dose cyclophosphamide and aspirin (RACIN trial). Alpha and beta chains were covered, as first-strand cDNA relied on TRAV- and TRBV-specific primers. The PCR that amplified TCRs ran for 15 to 25 cycles, relying on a constant-region primer and a V-primer adapter. Isolated mRNA underwent amplification by in vitro transcription. TCRdb passed the reads through MiXCR, listing each CDR3 protein once. The sample records under 95,000 distinct CDR3 sequences, under 20% being singletons. This clonotype showed up many times. CDR1 is MNHNS, CDR2 SASEGT, per germline. Trimming took 6 bases from V and 0 from J; bases not matched to a gene: 5. The CDR3 contains 15 residues.

The chain has TRBV6-1 and TRBJ1-5; 7 bases map to TRBD1. Sequenced here: PBMCs, sampled after low-dose radiotherapy plus immunotherapy. The sequence was obtained from a male donor with prostate cancer. The DNA for the CDR3 is TGTGCCAGCAGAGTCGGACAGGTTAGCAATCAGCCCCAGCATTTT. It codes for CASRVGQVSNQPQHF.